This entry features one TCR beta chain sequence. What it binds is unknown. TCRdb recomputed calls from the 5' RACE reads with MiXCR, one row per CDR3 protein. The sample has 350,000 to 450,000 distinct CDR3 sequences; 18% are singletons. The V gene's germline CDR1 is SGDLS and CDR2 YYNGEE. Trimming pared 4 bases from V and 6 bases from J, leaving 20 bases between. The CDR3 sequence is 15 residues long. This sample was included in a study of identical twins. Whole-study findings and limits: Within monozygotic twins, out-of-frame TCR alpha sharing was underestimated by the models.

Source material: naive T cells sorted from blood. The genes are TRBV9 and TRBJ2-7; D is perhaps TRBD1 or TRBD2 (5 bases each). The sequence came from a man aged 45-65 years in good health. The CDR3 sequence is CASSPPGTLLGEQYF. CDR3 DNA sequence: TGTGCCAGCAGCCCCCCCGGGACCCTCCTGGGCGAGCAGTACTTC.